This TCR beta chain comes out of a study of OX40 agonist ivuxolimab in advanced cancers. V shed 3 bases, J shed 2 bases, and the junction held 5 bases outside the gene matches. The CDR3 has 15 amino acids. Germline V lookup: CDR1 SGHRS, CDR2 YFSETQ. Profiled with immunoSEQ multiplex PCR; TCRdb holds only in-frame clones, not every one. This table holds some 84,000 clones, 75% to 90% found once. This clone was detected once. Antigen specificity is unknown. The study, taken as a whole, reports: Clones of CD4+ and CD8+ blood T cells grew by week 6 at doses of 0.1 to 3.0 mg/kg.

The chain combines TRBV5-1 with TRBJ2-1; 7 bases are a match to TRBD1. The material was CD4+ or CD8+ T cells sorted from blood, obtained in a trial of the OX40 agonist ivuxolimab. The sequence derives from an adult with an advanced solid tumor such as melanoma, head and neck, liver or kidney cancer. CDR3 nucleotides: TGCGCCAGCAGCTATCGACAGGGACCCTACAATGAGCAGTTCTTC. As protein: CASSYRQGPYNEQFF.